The next 22 T cell receptor beta chains were all read from a single sample in a study of cytomegalovirus exposure and HLA in healthy donors. Amplification used 60 Vbeta primers and 13 Jbeta primers. Clones were sequenced by immunoSEQ multiplex PCR, and TCRdb holds only the in-frame ones, with some missing. Seen here are about 130,000 clones, 75% to 85% observed once, and the top ten hold less than 2%. The source material was PBMCs. These receptors were obtained from a middle-aged man in good health and CMV-seronegative.

The chain recombines TRBV6-4 with TRBJ2-7, with 8 bases identical to TRBD1. The junction had 4 bases not matched to a gene; V was cut back by 6 bases and J by 0 bases. Germline V gene sequence: CDR1 MRHNA, CDR2 SNTAGT. The CDR3 runs 14 residues. The CDR3 reads CASSRQGCSYEQYF. CDR3 sequence (DNA): TGTGCCAGCAGCCGACAGGGGTGCTCCTACGAGCAGTACTTC.

The chain recombines TRBV4-1 with TRBJ1-1, with unresolved D. The V and J ends lost 1 base and 0 bases respectively, with 12 bases between them. CDR1 is MGHRA, CDR2 YSYEKL, per germline. This CDR3 contains 16 residues. The CDR3 DNA is TGCGCCAGCAGCCAAGGGCTTGGCGGGTTGAACACTGAAGCTTTCTTT. Protein product: CASSQGLGGLNTEAFF.

V and J are TRBV6-5 and TRBJ2-1; tentative D call: TRBD2 (5 bases). Deletions cut 0 bases from V and 6 bases from J, with 9 bases between. CDR1 is MNHEY, CDR2 SVGAGI, per germline. This CDR3 has 14 residues. This chain's CDR3 is CASSYSDFSNEQFF. The CDR3 DNA is TGTGCCAGCAGTTACTCGGACTTCTCCAATGAGCAGTTCTTC.

This chain connects TRBV28 to TRBJ2-7, with TRBD1 matching 8 bases. Trimming removed 8 bases from V and 1 base from J; junction bases left unmatched: 13. Germline V gene data show CDR1 as MDHEN and CDR2 as SYDVKM. This CDR3 is built from 16 residues. Here the CDR3 reads CASAHLKGQASYEQYF. The CDR3, as DNA: TGTGCCAGCGCCCACTTGAAGGGACAGGCTTCCTACGAGCAGTACTTC.

The sample holds a few counts of this clone. The V call is TRBV28, the J call TRBJ2-3; D not resolved. The germline V gene has CDR1 MDHEN and CDR2 SYDVKM. The CDR3 runs 12 residues. Trimming took 7 bases from V and 4 from J, leaving 9 bases between them. The CDR3 bases are TGTGCCAGCAAGGAGTGGTCAGATACGCAGTATTTT. It codes for CASKEWSDTQYF.

The chain joins TRBV11-2 to TRBJ2-3; 9 bases line up with TRBD1. The CDR3 has 17 amino acids. The V and J ends lost 7 bases and 1 base, in that order; junction bases with no gene match: 12. Germline loops: CDR1 SGHAT, CDR2 FQNNGV. CDR3 nucleotide sequence: TGTGCCAGCACCACTAGGCCCCGGACAGGGGGCACAGATACGCAGTATTTT. It translates to CASTTRPRTGGTDTQYF.

The chain uses TRBV5-1 and TRBJ2-2; 9 bases map to TRBD1. V gave up 0 bases and J gave up 6 bases; unmatched junction bases: 3. CDR1 is SGHRS and CDR2 is YFSETQ in the germline V gene. This CDR3 spans 15 amino acids. CDR3 nucleotides: TGCGCCAGCAGCTTGGGACAGGGGGTTGCCGGGGAGCTGTTTTTT. This gives the protein CASSLGQGVAGELFF.

The gene calls are TRBV10-3 and TRBJ2-7; D might be TRBD2 (5 bases). Trimming cost V 4 bases and J 2 bases, with 15 bases left between them. The CDR3 is 15 amino acids. Germline CDR1 and CDR2: ENHRY and SYGVKD. The CDR3 here is CAISVPEAGAYEQYF. In DNA, the CDR3 is TGTGCCATCAGTGTCCCGGAGGCCGGCGCCTACGAGCAGTACTTC.

The rearrangement links TRBV11-2 to TRBJ1-3; TRBD1 is a possible D gene (6 bases). The CDR3 loop spans 16 amino acids. The germline gives CDR1 SGHAT, CDR2 FQNNGV. V lost 1 base to trimming and J lost 0 bases, with 10 bases between them. CDR3 residues: CASSLAIGGSGNTIYF. The CDR3 DNA follows: TGTGCCAGCAGCTTAGCTATAGGGGGCTCTGGAAACACCATATATTTT.

The rearrangement links TRBV6-5 to TRBJ2-2; the match to TRBD1 covers 7 bases. The length of the CDR3 is 14 residues. Looked up from germline, CDR1 is MNHEY and CDR2 is SVGAGI. Trimming removed 8 bases from V and 1 base from J; junction bases left unmatched: 4. This chain's CDR3 is CASGTALNTGELFF. Here the CDR3 DNA reads TGTGCCAGCGGGACAGCTTTGAACACCGGGGAGCTGTTTTTT.

The chain is built from TRBV6-5 and TRBJ2-7, with TRBD1 matching 7 bases. This CDR3 comprises 14 residues. CDR1 and CDR2 from the germline V gene are MNHEY and SVGAGI. With 5 bases clipped from V and 5 bases from J, the junction kept 9 bases outside the gene matches. CDR3 DNA sequence: TGTGCCAGCAGTCCCAACCCTACAGGGGACGAGCAGTACGTC. Its translation: CASSPNPTGDEQYV.

The V and J genes are TRBV4-2 and TRBJ1-6; D not resolved. The CDR3 runs 15 residues. Deletions cut 0 bases from V and 7 bases from J, with 10 bases between. Germline V CDR1 and CDR2: LGHNA, YNFKEQ. CDR3 protein: CASSQDSMLNSPLHF. CDR3 in DNA: TGTGCCAGCAGCCAAGATTCGATGCTAAATTCACCCCTCCACTTT.

This clone appeared once. The chain is built from TRBV7-3 and TRBJ2-2; possibly TRBD2 for D (5 bases). This CDR3 is 12 amino acids long. Trimming cost V 8 bases and J 6 bases, with 10 bases left between them. Germline loops: CDR1 SGHTA, CDR2 FQGTGA. CDR3: CASSKEAGELFF. The CDR3 DNA reads as TGTGCCAGCTCGAAGGAGGCCGGGGAGCTGTTTTTT.

The chain links TRBV5-4 to TRBJ1-1; 7 nucleotides match TRBD1. The germline CDR1 and CDR2 sequences are SGHNT and YYREEE (reference sequence). The CDR3 sequence is 15 residues long. V gave up 4 bases and J gave up 2 bases; unmatched junction bases: 8. CDR3 sequence reads: CASSTQGIGNTEAFF. The CDR3 DNA is TGTGCCAGCAGCACACAGGGGATAGGAAACACTGAAGCTTTCTTT.

This clone was detected a few times. CDR3 nucleotide sequence: TGCGCCAGCAGCTTAGGGGGGGGTATCAATGAGCAGTTCTTC. Residues: CASSLGGGINEQFF. The chain employs TRBV5-1 and TRBJ2-1, with D perhaps matching TRBD2 (7 bases). The CDR3 length is 14 residues. V lost 2 bases and J lost 6, with 12 bases in between. Germline CDR1 is SGHRS and CDR2 is YFSETQ. The full variable domain, its missing parts supplied by reference TRBV5-1 and TRBJ2-1, is KAGVTQTPRYLIKTRGQQVTLSCSPISGHRSVSWYQQTPGQGLQFLFEYFSETQRNKGNFPGRFSGRQFSNSRSEMNVSTLELGDSALYLCASSLGGGINEQFFGPGTRLTVL.

As concerns this clone: A junction boundary mismatches the germline segment, possibly from a read error. The chain is built from TRBV7-9 and TRBJ1-6, with D maybe TRBD1 (6 bases). CDR3 length: 14 residues. The germline V gene has CDR1 SEHNR and CDR2 FQNEAQ (reference sequence). The CDR3 nucleotides read TGTTCCAGCAGCTTTAGTCAGGGGTATTCACCCCTCCACTTT. Translating it yields CSSSFSQGYSPLHF.

The chain couples TRBV9 to TRBJ2-3, with 13 bases fitting TRBD2. Germline CDR1 and CDR2: SGDLS and YYNGEE. The trim removed 3 bases at V and 10 bases at J, leaving 8 bases unmatched. This CDR3 spans 15 amino acids. The CDR3, as DNA: TGTGCCAGCAGCGGGACTAGCGGGGGCCTCCACGCGCAGTATTTT. It yields the protein CASSGTSGGLHAQYF.

The V call is TRBV2, the J call TRBJ2-7; D might be TRBD2 (6 bases). This CDR3 is 13 amino acids long. V gave up 8 bases and J gave up 2 bases, with 13 bases separating them. Germline assignment: CDR1 SNHLY and CDR2 FYNNEI. The CDR3: CASLKTGAYEQYF. CDR3 coding DNA: TGTGCCAGCTTAAAGACGGGGGCCTACGAGCAGTACTTC. The full variable domain, with the rest looked up from reference TRBV2 and TRBJ2-7, is EPEVTQTPSHQVTQMGQEVILRCVPISNHLYFYWYRQILGQKVEFLVSFYNNEISEKSEIFDDQFSVERPDGSNFTLKIRSTKLEDSAMYFCASLKTGAYEQYFGPGTRLTVT.

The rearrangement links TRBV6-5 to TRBJ1-4, with TRBD1 matching 11 bases. The CDR3 runs to 15 residues. V lost 5 bases to trimming and J lost 5 bases; unmatched junction nucleotides: 4. Germline V gene sequence: CDR1 MNHEY, CDR2 SVGAGI. The CDR3 coding sequence is TGTGCCAGCAGTAGGACAGGGGGCTGGAATGAAAAACTGTTTTTT. Translating gives CASSRTGGWNEKLFF.

The chain links TRBV14 to TRBJ1-6; TRBD1 matches 10 bases. Germline CDR1 reads SGHDN; CDR2 reads FVKESK. This CDR3 has 20 amino acids. V trimming: 2 bases; J trimming: 1 base; junction bases outside the gene matches: 11. CDR3 DNA: TGTGCCAGCAGCCAATTCACCGGGACAGGGGAAGTGTCCTATAATTCACCCCTCCACTTT. This sequence encodes CASSQFTGTGEVSYNSPLHF.

CDR3 amino acids: CASRRDLGEKLFF. The CDR3 region has the DNA TGTGCCAGCAGGCGAGATCTAGGTGAAAAACTGTTTTTT. This rearrangement joins TRBV7-2 to TRBJ1-4; D gene ambiguous. The CDR3 is 13 residues long. Trimming stripped 6 bases from V and 7 bases from J, with 12 bases between. The germline CDR1 and CDR2 sequences are SGHTA and FQGNSA.

Written as DNA, the CDR3 is TGTGCCAGCAGCTTGACAGGGATCTACAATGAGCAGTTCTTC. Protein: CASSLTGIYNEQFF. This chain uses TRBV13 with TRBJ2-1; TRBD1 matches at 7 bases. This CDR3 spans 14 amino acids. The trim removed 3 bases at V and 3 bases at J, leaving 2 bases unmatched. The germline V gene has CDR1 PRHDT and CDR2 FYEKMQ (reference sequence).